This passage covers 30 T cell receptor beta chains from one sample sequenced in a study of T-cell reconstitution after alpha-beta-depleted transplantation in children. The study's findings and limits: From newly produced T cells came most of the T-cell counts and diversity one year after transplant.

These receptors have no known antigen. It was with unique molecular identifiers that the TCRbeta library was prepared. A single record per CDR3 protein comes from TCRdb applying MiXCR to the PCR reads. Of about 300,000 distinct CDR3 sequences listed, nearly 8% are singletons. The input for sequencing was peripheral blood, taken 360 days after TCRalphabeta/CD19-depleted stem cell transplant. The source is a female patient between 2 and 10 years old who had a stem cell transplant for Fanconi anemia, so the T cells may come from the graft donor.

This clonotype was observed a few times. This chain joins TRBV7-6 and TRBJ1-1, with a weak D call TRBD1 (6 bases). CDR1 and CDR2 from the germline V gene are SGHVS and FNYEAQ. Trimming shortened V by 6 bases and J by 8 bases, and 19 bases separated the two germline ends. There are 14 residues in the CDR3. CDR3 bases: TGTGCCAGCAGACCTCTCGGGACACCCCCGGAAGCTTTCTTT. Protein product: CASRPLGTPPEAFF.

This clonotype came up many times. V is TRBV29-1 and J is TRBJ1-1; 7 bases are a match to TRBD1. Germline V CDR1 and CDR2: SQVTM, ANQGSEA. Trimming removed 0 bases from V and 10 bases from J; junction bases left unmatched: 8. The CDR3 loop spans 13 amino acids. For the CDR3, the DNA is TGCAGCGTTGAAGAGGGACAGTTCGATAGAGCTTTCTTT. It specifies CSVEEGQFDRAFF. Full variable domain (rest looked up from reference TRBV29-1 and TRBJ1-1): SAVISQKPSRDICQRGTSLTIQCQVDSQVTMMFWYRQQPGQSLTLIATANQGSEATYESGFVIDKFPISRPNLTFSTLTVSNMSPEDSSIYLCSVEEGQFDRAFFGQGTRLTVV.

The gene calls are TRBV11-3 and TRBJ2-3; D tentatively reads TRBD1 or TRBD2 (5 bases each). The CDR3 runs 13 residues. V was cut by 2 bases and J by 10 bases, with 13 bases left in between. The germline V gene has CDR1 SGHNT and CDR2 YENEEA. CDR3 sequence: CASSLWDGLAQYF. For the CDR3, the DNA is TGTGCCAGCAGCTTATGGGACGGCTTAGCGCAGTATTTT.

This clonotype has a count of ten or more. This chain joins TRBV12-3 or TRBV12-4 and TRBJ1-4; 7 nucleotides line up with TRBD1. The V and J ends lost 7 bases and 8 bases, in that order; junction bases with no gene match: 7. The CDR3 is made up of 13 amino acids. This CDR3 is CASKLSRGEKLFF. For the CDR3, the DNA is TGTGCCAGCAAATTATCCAGGGGGGAAAAACTGTTTTTT.

The genes are TRBV12-3 or TRBV12-4 and TRBJ2-3, with 11 nucleotides matching TRBD2. V lost 1 base and J lost 2; bases outside the gene matches: 5. The CDR3 has 17 residues. Here the CDR3 DNA reads TGTGCCAGCAGTTTAGGTCCTAGCGGGGGGTTCACAGATACGCAGTATTTT. This encodes CASSLGPSGGFTDTQYF.

The table lists this clonotype with many counts. The chain recombines TRBV24-1 with TRBJ2-4; D remains ambiguous. This CDR3 is built from 11 residues. Trimming left V 1 base short and J 8 bases short, with 2 bases between. The germline V gene encodes CDR1 KGHDR and CDR2 SFDVKD. The CDR3: CATSDFDIQYF. CDR3 coding DNA: TGTGCCACCAGTGATTTTGACATTCAGTACTTC.

This clonotype was detected ten times or more. The rearrangement links TRBV5-1 to TRBJ2-7; the match to TRBD1 covers 8 bases. CDR1 is SGHRS, CDR2 YFSETQ, per germline. The CDR3 runs to 13 residues. V was clipped by 0 bases and J by 6 bases; unmatched bases: 2. As DNA, the CDR3 is TGCGCCAGCAGCTTGGAAGGGACAGGCGAGCAGTACTTC. Protein: CASSLEGTGEQYF. The variable domain in full, with the rest retrieved from reference TRBV5-1 and TRBJ2-7, is KAGVTQTPRYLIKTRGQQVTLSCSPISGHRSVSWYQQTPGQGLQFLFEYFSETQRNKGNFPGRFSGRQFSNSRSEMNVSTLELGDSALYLCASSLEGTGEQYFGPGTRLTVT.

V is TRBV18 and J is TRBJ2-5; D perhaps matches TRBD2 (6 bases). CDR1 is KGHSH, CDR2 LQKENI, per germline. V was trimmed by 6 bases and J by 1 base, leaving 15 bases between them. This CDR3 is built from 15 residues. The CDR3 loop is CASSLTGAGQETQYF. CDR3 sequence (DNA): TGTGCCAGCTCCCTAACGGGAGCGGGCCAAGAGACCCAGTACTTC.

This clonotype was seen ten or more times. The V call is TRBV9, the J call TRBJ1-1, with no clear D. The V gene's germline CDR1 is SGDLS and CDR2 YYNGEE. The ends were cut back, 4 bases at V and 5 bases at J, with 15 bases in the middle. The CDR3 has 14 residues. DNA of the CDR3: TGTGCCAGCAGCCCTCGACCAGGTGAAACTGAAGCTTTCTTT. It codes for CASSPRPGETEAFF.

There are many counts of this clonotype. This chain links TRBV7-2 with TRBJ2-1; the match to TRBD2 covers 9 bases. This CDR3 region has 16 residues. In germline, CDR1 is SGHTA, CDR2 FQGNSA. The trim removed 4 bases at V and 0 bases at J, leaving 4 bases unmatched. CDR3 loop: CASSSHSGSSYNEQFF. The CDR3 DNA is TGTGCCAGCAGCTCTCATAGCGGGAGCTCCTACAATGAGCAGTTCTTC.

This clonotype appeared many times. The genes are TRBV7-6 and TRBJ2-1; D is perhaps TRBD1 or TRBD2 (6 bases each). From germline, CDR1 is SGHVS and CDR2 FNYEAQ. V shed 2 bases and J shed 4 bases, with 18 bases lying between them. The CDR3 covers 17 residues. The CDR3 spells CASSLRGADRRYNEQFF. CDR3 in DNA: TGTGCCAGCAGCTTAAGGGGGGCGGATAGGAGGTACAATGAGCAGTTCTTC.

There are a few counts of this clonotype. The chain carries TRBV28 and TRBJ1-5; the D gene is possibly TRBD1 (6 bases). With 3 bases removed from V and 0 bases from J, the gap between germline ends came to 24 bases. This CDR3 has 20 residues. The germline V gene encodes CDR1 MDHEN and CDR2 SYDVKM. CDR3 bases: TGTGCCAGCAGTTTGTTCGGTAGCGACAGGAACCTTTATAGCAATCAGCCCCAGCATTTT. Residues: CASSLFGSDRNLYSNQPQHF. Complete variable domain (other parts from reference TRBV28 and TRBJ1-5): DVKVTQSSRYLVKRTGEKVFLECVQDMDHENMFWYRQDPGLGLRLIYFSYDVKMKEKGDIPEGYSVSREKKERFSLILESASTNQTSMYLCASSLFGSDRNLYSNQPQHFGDGTRLSIL.

This clonotype was observed at least ten times. The chain is built from TRBV15 and TRBJ1-5; perhaps TRBD1 as D (5 bases). CDR3 length equals 16 residues. V was pared by 1 base and J by 0 bases, with 10 bases between. The V gene's germline CDR1 is LNHNV and CDR2 YYDKDF (reference sequence). The CDR3 DNA follows: TGTGCCACCAGCAGAGCTTCGGGGCTTAGCAATCAGCCCCAGCATTTT. Translating it yields CATSRASGLSNQPQHF. Full variable domain (outside the CDR3, taken from reference TRBV15 and TRBJ1-5): DAMVIQNPRYQVTQFGKPVTLSCSQTLNHNVMYWYQQKSSQAPKLLFHYYDKDFNNEADTPDNFQSRRPNTSFCFLDIRSPGLGDTAMYLCATSRASGLSNQPQHFGDGTRLSIL.

This clonotype was counted many times. The V and J genes are TRBV6-5 and TRBJ1-1; TRBD1 might be the D (6 bases). The CDR3 runs to 15 residues. Trimming removed 2 bases from V and 4 bases from J, with 14 bases in between. In germline, CDR1 is MNHEY, CDR2 SVGAGI. The DNA for the CDR3 is TGTGCCAGCAGTTACCGTTGGGGAGGGGGCACTGAAGCTTTCTTT. It codes for CASSYRWGGGTEAFF.

This clonotype was counted many times. The genes are TRBV6-2 or TRBV6-3 and TRBJ2-1; 7 bases are shared with TRBD1. With V trimmed by 5 bases and J by 6 bases, 16 bases remained unmatched. Germline V gene data show CDR1 as MNHEY and CDR2 as SVGEGT. The CDR3 contains 17 residues. The CDR3 nucleotides read TGTGCCAGCAGTCCTTTGGCCGGGACAGTACGTCCCAATGAGCAGTTCTTC. Translated, it gives CASSPLAGTVRPNEQFF.

The table lists this clonotype with a few counts. V gene TRBV2 combines with J gene TRBJ2-1; the D is unclear. The CDR3 contains 15 residues. V shed 1 base and J shed 4 bases, with 11 bases lying between them. Germline V gene lookup returns CDR1 SNHLY and CDR2 FYNNEI. The DNA of the CDR3 is TGTGCCAGCAGTGAAGACTGGACCGGATACAATGAGCAGTTCTTC. Translation gives CASSEDWTGYNEQFF.

This clonotype occurred many times. No DNA is shown, since the ends of the CDR3 on it are uncertain; the CDR3 is the one TCRdb lists. V and J are TRBV20-1 and TRBJ1-4; TRBD1 is taken as the D call from the table, unchecked against the DNA. The CDR3 numbers 11 amino acids, ends counted. Germline V gene sequence: CDR1 DFQATT, CDR2 SNEGSKA (reference sequence). The CDR3 here is CSARVGEGASF.

This clonotype was seen many times. The chain is built from TRBV4-3 and TRBJ2-1; 11 bases map to TRBD2. Per the germline V gene, CDR1 is LGHNA and CDR2 is YSLEER. The CDR3 spans 18 residues. V was pared by 0 bases and J by 0 bases, with 4 bases of the junction left unmatched. In DNA form, the CDR3 reads TGCGCCAGCAGCCAAGAACCTAGCGGGGGGAGCTCCTACAATGAGCAGTTCTTC. This translates into CASSQEPSGGSSYNEQFF.

This clonotype has only a few counts. The J gene is TRBJ2-3, the V gene TRBV5-1; 8 positions agree with TRBD2. The CDR3 runs 20 residues. Trimming cost V 6 bases and J 0 bases; bases outside gene matches: 21. The germline CDR1 and CDR2 sequences are SGHRS and YFSETQ. For the CDR3, the DNA is TGCGCCAGCACCCGAACCGGGGGGGCGGGGGTTTTCTCTAGCACAGATACGCAGTATTTT. This encodes CASTRTGGAGVFSSTDTQYF. The whole variable domain, filled in from reference TRBV5-1 and TRBJ2-3, reads KAGVTQTPRYLIKTRGQQVTLSCSPISGHRSVSWYQQTPGQGLQFLFEYFSETQRNKGNFPGRFSGRQFSNSRSEMNVSTLELGDSALYLCASTRTGGAGVFSSTDTQYFGPGTRLTVL.

This clonotype has at least ten counts. J is TRBJ1-2 and V is TRBV27, with D possibly TRBD1 on 5 matching bases. Germline CDR1 is MNHEY and CDR2 is SMNVEV (reference sequence). Trimming stripped 5 bases from V and 4 bases from J, with 14 bases between. The CDR3 sequence is 14 residues long. The CDR3 loop is CASSPATEVYGYTF. The CDR3 coding sequence is TGTGCCAGCAGTCCTGCGACAGAGGTCTATGGCTACACCTTC.

Many counts were recorded for this clonotype. The chain recombines TRBV9 with TRBJ1-1; possibly TRBD1 for D (6 bases). V lost 2 bases and J lost 10, with 21 bases in between. Germline lookup yields CDR1 SGDLS and CDR2 YYNGEE. The CDR3 has 15 residues. CDR3 loop: CASSVTGFLEEPAFF. Written as DNA, the CDR3 is TGTGCCAGCAGCGTGACAGGCTTCCTCGAAGAACCAGCTTTCTTT.

This clonotype has ten or more counts. The CDR3: CSARSGGSLGYEQYF. The CDR3 DNA sequence: TGCAGTGCTAGATCCGGGGGTTCCTTAGGGTACGAGCAGTACTTC. The genes are TRBV20-1 and TRBJ2-7, with a possible D match to TRBD2 (6 bases). This CDR3 contains 15 residues. Per germline, CDR1 DFQATT and CDR2 SNEGSKA (reference sequence). The ends were cut back, 2 bases at V and 4 bases at J, with 18 bases in the middle.

This sequence joins TRBV24-1 and TRBJ2-1; no definite D call. Deletions cut 0 bases from V and 13 bases from J, with 12 bases between. Germline CDR1 and CDR2: KGHDR and SFDVKD. The CDR3 runs to 13 residues. The DNA of the CDR3 is TGTGCCACCAGTGATTTGTCCTCCCCCAGCCAGTTCTTC. Amino acid sequence: CATSDLSSPSQFF.

This clonotype was observed at least ten times. The genes are TRBV5-1 and TRBJ2-5, with D perhaps TRBD2 (5 bases). Germline V gene data show CDR1 as SGHRS and CDR2 as YFSETQ. V gave up 3 bases and J gave up 11 bases, with 20 bases separating them. The CDR3 has 14 residues. CDR3 amino acids: CASSSSLVLESQYF. The CDR3 DNA follows: TGCGCCAGCAGCTCATCACTAGTTCTGGAGTCGCAGTACTTC.

A few counts support this clonotype. The rearrangement uses TRBV18 and TRBJ1-4, with D unresolved. Germline CDR1 and CDR2: KGHSH and LQKENI. This CDR3 has 16 residues. Trimming shortened V by 2 bases and J by 8 bases, and 18 bases separated the two germline ends. The CDR3 DNA reads as TGTGCCAGCTCACCAGCGGTCAGGCGTGCTACCGAAAAACTGTTTTTT. Amino acids: CASSPAVRRATEKLFF.

In this sample, this clonotype turned up many times. The chain recombines TRBV12-3 or TRBV12-4 with TRBJ1-5, with a tentative D call TRBD1 (5 bases). The V gene lost 5 bases and the J gene lost 2 bases, with 19 bases spanning the gap. The CDR3 runs to 17 residues. The CDR3 sequence: CASSPEAQGGRNQPQHF. The CDR3 coding sequence is TGTGCCAGCAGTCCTGAGGCCCAGGGCGGACGCAATCAGCCCCAGCATTTT.

This clonotype showed up many times. V and J are TRBV29-1 and TRBJ2-5; 12 bases align to TRBD2. The germline V gene has CDR1 SQVTM and CDR2 ANQGSEA. The length of the CDR3 is 14 residues. After removal of 6 bases from V and 1 base from J, the junction contained 3 bases not matched to a gene. The CDR3 sequence: CSVASGGAQETQYF. The CDR3 bases are TGCAGCGTCGCTAGCGGGGGGGCCCAAGAGACCCAGTACTTC.

The V call is TRBV4-3, the J call TRBJ2-3, with 14 nucleotides matching TRBD2. This CDR3 spans 15 amino acids. Germline lookup yields CDR1 LGHNA and CDR2 YSLEER. V lost 3 bases to trimming and J lost 7 bases; unmatched junction nucleotides: 3. CDR3 DNA sequence: TGCGCCAGCAGCCAGACTAGCGGGGGGGCCCATACGCAGTATTTT. Translating it yields CASSQTSGGAHTQYF.

In this sample, this clonotype turned up a few times. This sequence joins TRBV5-1 and TRBJ2-2; a possible D gene is TRBD2 (5 bases). Germline CDR1 reads SGHRS; CDR2 reads YFSETQ. Trimming took off 1 base at V and 4 bases at J, with 8 bases between the two ends. The CDR3 length is 14 residues. CDR3: CASSLQRSTGELFF. As DNA, the CDR3 is TGCGCCAGCAGCTTGCAGCGGAGCACCGGGGAGCTGTTTTTT.

The sample holds many counts of this clonotype. The chain carries TRBV25-1 and TRBJ2-7; TRBD2 is a possible D gene (5 bases). CDR1 is MGHDK, CDR2 SYGVNS, per germline. This CDR3 has 12 residues. V gave up 4 bases and J gave up 6 bases, with 10 bases separating them. The CDR3: CASSGLASEQYF. The CDR3 DNA is TGTGCCAGCAGTGGGCTAGCTTCCGAGCAGTACTTC.